The 2 T cell receptor beta chains listed next were all sequenced from one sample in a study of T cell repertoires in cytomegalovirus infection (dated by TCRdb to about 2019). Reads for this sample came from an Illumina HiSeq 1500. TCRdb trimmed the raw reads at Q25, called clones with MiXCR and kept productive beta chains. Entries are consolidated by CDR3 protein sequence, retaining the most common genes and DNA. The sample table shows nearly 650,000 distinct CDR3 sequences, and 20% to 25% are seen once. The ten top clones hold roughly 8% of the sample. Sequencing input: CD8+ T cells from PBMCs. The receptors were gathered from a human donor in good health (CMV status not recorded). Some clones in this sample may be carry-over from other donors' samples.

CDR3: CASSPDPGHQTRQTWEQYF. As DNA, the CDR3 is TGTGCCAGCTCACCAGATCCGGGACACCAAACCCGGCAAACGTGGGAGCAGTACTTC. The chain uses TRBV18 and TRBJ2-7; the D gene is possibly TRBD1 (6 bases). V dropped 2 bases and J dropped 7 bases, with 30 bases sitting between them. The CDR3 runs 19 residues. Germline V CDR1 and CDR2: KGHSH, LQKENI. Full variable domain (missing parts from reference TRBV18 and TRBJ2-7): NAGVMQNPRHLVRRRGQEARLRCSPMKGHSHVYWYRQLPEEGLKFMVYLQKENIIDESGMPKERFSAEFPKEGPSILRIQQVVRGDSAAYFCASSPDPGHQTRQTWEQYFGPGTRLTVT.

Notes on this clonotype: At one boundary the junction diverges from the germline segment, which might be a read error. The gene calls are TRBV27 and TRBJ2-7, with D hard to call. The length of the CDR3 is 13 residues. CDR1 is MNHEY and CDR2 is SMNVEV in the germline V gene (reference sequence). This chain's CDR3 is CASSLSRSYEQHF. For the CDR3, the DNA is TGTGCCAGCAGTTTATCGAGGTCCTACGAGCAGCACTTC.